The 14 T cell receptor beta chains presented below share a single source sample, sequenced in a study of T cell changes during pregnancy in multiple sclerosis. The data were produced by immunoSEQ multiplex PCR, yet TCRdb's version contains in-frame clones alone and is incomplete. This sample has some 100,000 clones, with approximately 92% found just once. The source material was peripheral blood, sampled in the second trimester of pregnancy. These TCRs come from a female donor with multiple sclerosis, enrolled in a pregnancy study.

CDR3 DNA sequence: TGTGCCTGGAGTGTACGAGGGGGCTGGGAGACCCAGTACTTC. It yields the protein CAWSVRGGWETQYF. The chain employs TRBV30 and TRBJ2-5; 7 nucleotides agree with TRBD1. Germline V CDR1 and CDR2: GTSNPN, SVGIG (reference sequence). CDR3 length: 14 amino acids. Trimming removed 0 bases from V and 5 bases from J; junction bases left unmatched: 6.

The rearrangement uses TRBV6-4 and TRBJ2-2; the match to TRBD2 covers 7 bases. Germline CDR1 MRHNA, CDR2 SNTAGT. The CDR3 runs to 14 residues. Trimming cost V 9 bases and J 0 bases; bases outside gene matches: 4. In nucleotides, the CDR3 is TGTGCCAGTAGACTAGCAGCGAACACCGGGGAGCTGTTTTTT. Its protein is CASRLAANTGELFF.

CDR3 in DNA: TGCGCCAGCAGCTTACAGGGGGCGCGGGTCTACTTC. Translated, it gives CASSLQGARVYF. This chain uses TRBV5-1 with TRBJ2-7; 9 bases fit TRBD1. Germline values: CDR1 SGHRS, CDR2 YFSETQ. V was pared by 2 bases and J by 13 bases, with 7 bases of the junction left unmatched. The CDR3 is 12 amino acids. The variable domain in full, with the rest retrieved from reference TRBV5-1 and TRBJ2-7, is KAGVTQTPRYLIKTRGQQVTLSCSPISGHRSVSWYQQTPGQGLQFLFEYFSETQRNKGNFPGRFSGRQFSNSRSEMNVSTLELGDSALYLCASSLQGARVYFGPGTRLTVT.

The chain links TRBV19 to TRBJ2-7; D gene uncertain. Trimming cost V 3 bases and J 1 base, with 10 bases left between them. The length of the CDR3 is 14 residues. Germline CDR1 reads LNHDA; CDR2 reads SQIVND (reference sequence). This chain's CDR3 is CASSITTSSYEQYF. The CDR3 bases are TGTGCCAGTAGTATTACTACGTCTTCCTACGAGCAGTACTTC.

The chain links TRBV9 to TRBJ2-3, with 8 bases aligning to TRBD2. CDR1 and CDR2 from the germline V gene are SGDLS and YYNGEE. The trim removed 0 bases at V and 8 bases at J, leaving 8 bases unmatched. The CDR3 runs 15 residues. The CDR3 coding sequence is TGTGCCAGCAGCGTAGCAGGAGCGGGAGAGCGTACGCAGTATTTT. The encoded protein is CASSVAGAGERTQYF.

The rearrangement joins TRBV29-1 to TRBJ2-5; D perhaps matches TRBD2 (7 bases). CDR1 is SQVTM, CDR2 ANQGSEA, per germline. V dropped 6 bases and J dropped 5 bases, with 13 bases sitting between them. The length of the CDR3 is 12 residues. This CDR3 is CSVGGQRETQYF. CDR3 DNA: TGCAGCGTCGGGGGGCAGCGGGAGACCCAGTACTTC.

The chain couples TRBV5-1 to TRBJ1-1; D gene uncertain. Trimming took 0 bases from V and 6 from J, leaving 12 bases between them. Germline CDR1 SGHRS, CDR2 YFSETQ. The CDR3 loop spans 14 amino acids. The CDR3 bases are TGCGCCAGCAGCTTGGAGGCCCTCGGGGCTGAAGCTTTCTTT. This gives the protein CASSLEALGAEAFF.

This clone was seen only a few times. This chain connects TRBV5-1 to TRBJ1-1; D might be TRBD1 (5 bases). CDR1 and CDR2 from the germline V gene are SGHRS and YFSETQ. The CDR3 is 11 residues long. V lost 5 bases and J 5 bases, leaving 7 bases between the germline ends. The CDR3 DNA is TGCGCCAGCAGTGGGGGGACTGAAGCTTTCTTT. Residues: CASSGGTEAFF.

This clone has only one observation. V and J are TRBV4-2 and TRBJ2-2; D unresolved. The germline V gene has CDR1 LGHNA and CDR2 YNFKEQ. Trimming shortened V by 0 bases and J by 4 bases, and 12 bases separated the two germline ends. The CDR3 spans 16 residues. The CDR3 DNA is TGTGCCAGCAGCCAAGATAGGAGCGTAGCCACCGGGGAGCTGTTTTTT. Amino acids: CASSQDRSVATGELFF.

V and J are TRBV19 and TRBJ1-2; 9 bases fit TRBD1. CDR1 and CDR2 (germline): LNHDA, SQIVND (reference sequence). V dropped 4 bases and J dropped 4; count of bases not matched to a gene: 4. The CDR3 is 14 amino acids. CDR3 amino acids: CASSTRTGAYGYTF. Written as DNA, the CDR3 is TGTGCCAGTAGTACCCGGACAGGGGCCTATGGCTACACCTTC.

The rearrangement uses TRBV9 and TRBJ2-3; 12 bases fit TRBD2. CDR1 is SGDLS, CDR2 YYNGEE, per germline. The CDR3 is made up of 15 amino acids. Losses at the gene ends were 4 bases for V and 4 bases for J; bases not matched to a gene: 4. CDR3 nucleotide sequence: TGTGCCAGCAGCTCTAGCGGGAGGGGGGCAGATACGCAGTATTTT. This sequence encodes CASSSSGRGADTQYF.

The chain is built from TRBV19 and TRBJ2-2; maybe TRBD2 (6 bases). This CDR3 region has 15 residues. V was cut by 0 bases and J by 5 bases, with 10 bases left in between. Germline assignment: CDR1 LNHDA and CDR2 SQIVND (reference sequence). As DNA, the CDR3 is TGTGCCAGTAGTATAGACCTAGCGATAACCGGGGAGCTGTTTTTT. Translation gives CASSIDLAITGELFF. Variable domain in full (rest from reference TRBV19 and TRBJ2-2): DGGITQSPKYLFRKEGQNVTLSCEQNLNHDAMYWYRQDPGQGLRLIYYSQIVNDFQKGDIAEGYSVSREKKESFPLTVTSAQKNPTAFYLCASSIDLAITGELFFGEGSRLTVL.

The rearrangement joins TRBV5-1 to TRBJ2-1; TRBD2 aligns across 8 bases. The CDR3 is 15 residues long. V gave up 4 bases and J gave up 7 bases; unmatched junction bases: 10. Germline CDR1 and CDR2: SGHRS and YFSETQ. The CDR3 here is CASSGVSGLANEQFF. The CDR3 nucleotides read TGCGCCAGCAGCGGGGTCAGCGGACTAGCAAATGAGCAGTTCTTC.

The V gene is TRBV23-1, the J gene TRBJ1-3, with 7 bases fitting TRBD1. TRBV23-1 is marked as an open reading frame, function uncertain. The ends lost 4 bases at V and 4 bases at J; junction bases unmatched: 13. This CDR3 region has 17 residues. In DNA form, the CDR3 reads TGCGCCAGCAGTCGCACAACCACCGGGACAGAGGGAAACACCATATATTTT. Encoded protein: CASSRTTTGTEGNTIYF.